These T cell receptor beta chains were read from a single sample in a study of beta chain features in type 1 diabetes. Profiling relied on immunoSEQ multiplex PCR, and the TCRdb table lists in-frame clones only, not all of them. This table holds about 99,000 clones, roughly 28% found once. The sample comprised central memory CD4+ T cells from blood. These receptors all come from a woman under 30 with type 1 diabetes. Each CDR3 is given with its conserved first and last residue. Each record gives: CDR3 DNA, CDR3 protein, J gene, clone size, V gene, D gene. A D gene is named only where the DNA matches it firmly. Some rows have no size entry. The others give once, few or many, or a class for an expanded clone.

CDR3nt: TGTGCCAGCAGCTTAGTTCCTATTACCGGGGAGCTGTTTTTT; CDR3aa: CASSLVPITGELFF; j_gene: TRBJ2-2; abundance: .; v_gene: TRBV11-2; d_gene: .
CDR3nt: TGTGCCAGCAGCCCAAGACTAGCGGGAGGGCCGAAGGACACCGGGGAGCTGTTTTTT; CDR3aa: CASSPRLAGGPKDTGELFF; j_gene: TRBJ2-2; abundance: few; v_gene: TRBV7-9; d_gene: TRBD2
CDR3nt: TGTGCCACCAGCAGAGATAGCCCCGGGACTAGCGGGTACGCCTACGAGCAGTACTTC; CDR3aa: CATSRDSPGTSGYAYEQYF; j_gene: TRBJ2-7; abundance: .; v_gene: TRBV15; d_gene: TRBD2
CDR3nt: TGTGCCAGTAACAGGGTAATGGGAGATACGCAGTATTTT; CDR3aa: CASNRVMGDTQYF; j_gene: TRBJ2-3; abundance: .; v_gene: TRBV28; d_gene: .
CDR3nt: TGTGCCAGCCGAGAGTCAGCGGAAACAGATACGCAGTATTTT; CDR3aa: CASRESAETDTQYF; j_gene: TRBJ2-3; abundance: many; v_gene: TRBV18; d_gene: .
CDR3nt: TGTGCCTGGAGTGTTAGGGGCACTGAAGCTTTCTTT; CDR3aa: CAWSVRGTEAFF; j_gene: TRBJ1-1; abundance: few; v_gene: TRBV30; d_gene: .
CDR3nt: TGTGCCAGCAGCTTAGACAACCAAAACATTCAGTACTTC; CDR3aa: CASSLDNQNIQYF; j_gene: TRBJ2-4; abundance: .; v_gene: TRBV7-2; d_gene: .
CDR3nt: TGTGCCAGCAGCTTTCTACAGAGCTCCTACAATGAGCAGTTCTTC; CDR3aa: CASSFLQSSYNEQFF; j_gene: TRBJ2-1; abundance: .; v_gene: TRBV5-4; d_gene: .
CDR3nt: TGTGCCAGCTCCGGGAGTGGGTCCTACAATGAGCAGTTCTTC; CDR3aa: CASSGSGSYNEQFF; j_gene: TRBJ2-1; abundance: few; v_gene: TRBV5-4; d_gene: .
CDR3nt: TGTGCCAGCAGTGAACAGGGGAACACTGAAGCTTTCTTT; CDR3aa: CASSEQGNTEAFF; j_gene: TRBJ1-1; abundance: .; v_gene: TRBV6-1; d_gene: .
CDR3nt: TGTGCCAGCAGCTTAGGGGGAGGGCCCGGCTACAATGAGCAGTTCTTC; CDR3aa: CASSLGGGPGYNEQFF; j_gene: TRBJ2-1; abundance: .; v_gene: TRBV7-8; d_gene: TRBD2
CDR3nt: TGTGCCAGCAGTCGGGGTACCAACACCGGGGAGCTGTTTTTT; CDR3aa: CASSRGTNTGELFF; j_gene: TRBJ2-2; abundance: .; v_gene: TRBV11-2; d_gene: .
CDR3nt: TGTGCCAGCAACAGGGAGGATACGCAGTATTTT; CDR3aa: CASNREDTQYF; j_gene: TRBJ2-3; abundance: .; v_gene: TRBV25-1; d_gene: .
CDR3nt: TGTGCCAGCAGCCCCAGCGGGAGTGCGAGGTCACACAATGAGCAGTTCTTC; CDR3aa: CASSPSGSARSHNEQFF; j_gene: TRBJ2-1; abundance: few; v_gene: TRBV4-2; d_gene: TRBD2
CDR3nt: TGTGCCAGCAGCCCCTGGACAGGCTCTGGGGCCAACGTCCTGACTTTC; CDR3aa: CASSPWTGSGANVLTF; j_gene: TRBJ2-6; abundance: .; v_gene: TRBV11-2; d_gene: TRBD1
CDR3nt: TGCGCCAGCAGCTTGGGGGACACCACAGATACGCAGTATTTT; CDR3aa: CASSLGDTTDTQYF; j_gene: TRBJ2-3; abundance: .; v_gene: TRBV5-1; d_gene: .
CDR3nt: TGCGCCAGCAGCCACGATAGCTGGAACACTGAAGCTTTCTTT; CDR3aa: CASSHDSWNTEAFF; j_gene: TRBJ1-1; abundance: few; v_gene: TRBV4-3; d_gene: .
CDR3nt: TGTGCCAGCAGTGATTTGGGTAGCGGTCAGGACAATGAGCAGTTCTTC; CDR3aa: CASSDLGSGQDNEQFF; j_gene: TRBJ2-1; abundance: few; v_gene: TRBV25-1; d_gene: .
CDR3nt: TGTGCCAGCAGCTTGGCGGGGAACTATGGCTACACCTTC; CDR3aa: CASSLAGNYGYTF; j_gene: TRBJ1-2; abundance: few; v_gene: TRBV5-5; d_gene: .
CDR3nt: TGTGCCAGTAGTATTCAGAGCGGGAGGGCCGTAGATACGCAGTATTTT; CDR3aa: CASSIQSGRAVDTQYF; j_gene: TRBJ2-3; abundance: few; v_gene: TRBV19; d_gene: TRBD2
CDR3nt: TGTGCCAGCAGTTTATCAGCCTCAGGGCATTGGGCGTATGGCTACACCTTC; CDR3aa: CASSLSASGHWAYGYTF; j_gene: TRBJ1-2; abundance: .; v_gene: TRBV27; d_gene: .
CDR3nt: TGTGCCAGCTCACCGACTAGCGGGTCCGATACGCAGTATTTT; CDR3aa: CASSPTSGSDTQYF; j_gene: TRBJ2-3; abundance: few; v_gene: TRBV18; d_gene: TRBD2
CDR3nt: TGTGCCTGGGAACAGGGAAGCGGTCAGCCCCAGCATTTT; CDR3aa: CAWEQGSGQPQHF; j_gene: TRBJ1-5; abundance: .; v_gene: TRBV30; d_gene: .
CDR3nt: TGTGCCAGCAGTGAACGACTAGAGCAGTTCTTC; CDR3aa: CASSERLEQFF; j_gene: TRBJ2-1; abundance: .; v_gene: TRBV25-1; d_gene: .
CDR3nt: TGCAGTGCTCACAGGGCCCTTGAAGCTTTCTTT; CDR3aa: CSAHRALEAFF; j_gene: TRBJ1-1; abundance: few; v_gene: TRBV20-1; d_gene: .
CDR3nt: TGTGCCAGCAGCTTAGAGTCACTAGCCCACAATGAGCAGTTCTTC; CDR3aa: CASSLESLAHNEQFF; j_gene: TRBJ2-1; abundance: few; v_gene: TRBV7-2; d_gene: .
CDR3nt: TGTGCCAGCAGTTATGGACAGGCTCAAAGCAGAGATACGCAGTATTTT; CDR3aa: CASSYGQAQSRDTQYF; j_gene: TRBJ2-3; abundance: .; v_gene: TRBV6-6; d_gene: TRBD1
CDR3nt: TGTGCCAGCAGCTTGGAAACAGCGAACACTGAAGCTTTCTTT; CDR3aa: CASSLETANTEAFF; j_gene: TRBJ1-1; abundance: .; v_gene: TRBV5-5; d_gene: .
CDR3nt: TGTGCCAGCAGTTACCAGGGACAGGGTGCCTACGAGCAGTACTTC; CDR3aa: CASSYQGQGAYEQYF; j_gene: TRBJ2-7; abundance: .; v_gene: TRBV6-5; d_gene: TRBD1
CDR3nt: TGTGCCAGCAGTTTAAGGGCCCATGGGACAGCACAAGAGACCCAGTACTTC; CDR3aa: CASSLRAHGTAQETQYF; j_gene: TRBJ2-5; abundance: .; v_gene: TRBV27; d_gene: TRBD1
CDR3nt: TGTGCCAGCAGCTTGACGGCGGGAGGGCGGACAGATACGCAGTATTTT; CDR3aa: CASSLTAGGRTDTQYF; j_gene: TRBJ2-3; abundance: .; v_gene: TRBV5-6; d_gene: TRBD2
CDR3nt: TGTGCCAGCATGGCTAGCGGGAGGAGCTCCTACAATGAGCAGTTCTTC; CDR3aa: CASMASGRSSYNEQFF; j_gene: TRBJ2-1; abundance: .; v_gene: TRBV2; d_gene: TRBD2
CDR3nt: TGTGCCAGCTCACCATCGCTCGAGCCCGCTGGAAACACCATATATTTT; CDR3aa: CASSPSLEPAGNTIYF; j_gene: TRBJ1-3; abundance: .; v_gene: TRBV18; d_gene: .
CDR3nt: TGTGCCAGCAGCTTAGGTTTATCAGATACGCAGTATTTT; CDR3aa: CASSLGLSDTQYF; j_gene: TRBJ2-3; abundance: .; v_gene: TRBV11-2; d_gene: .
CDR3nt: TGTGCCTGGAGTGTAGGTAGAGGAGGCGGTCGTACGCAGTATTTT; CDR3aa: CAWSVGRGGGRTQYF; j_gene: TRBJ2-3; abundance: few; v_gene: TRBV30; d_gene: .
CDR3nt: TGTGCCAGCAGTGTAAGCACAGATACGCAGTATTTT; CDR3aa: CASSVSTDTQYF; j_gene: TRBJ2-3; abundance: .; v_gene: TRBV6-1; d_gene: .
CDR3nt: TGTGCCAGCTCACCATCTGGGGGCCTACCTGAAGCTTTCTTT; CDR3aa: CASSPSGGLPEAFF; j_gene: TRBJ1-1; abundance: .; v_gene: TRBV18; d_gene: .
CDR3nt: TGTGCCAGCAGCTTTCTTTTGGAGCGTGGCTACACCTTC; CDR3aa: CASSFLLERGYTF; j_gene: TRBJ1-2; abundance: .; v_gene: TRBV5-4; d_gene: .
CDR3nt: TGTGCCAGCAGTTACTCGGTAGAGGCTTTCTTT; CDR3aa: CASSYSVEAFF; j_gene: TRBJ1-1; abundance: few; v_gene: TRBV6-6; d_gene: .
CDR3nt: TGTGCCAGCAGCTTGGGGCCTAGCGGGGTTCTGAAGCAGTTCTTC; CDR3aa: CASSLGPSGVLKQFF; j_gene: TRBJ2-1; abundance: .; v_gene: TRBV11-2; d_gene: TRBD2
CDR3nt: TGTGCCAGCAACCAACGTCAGGGGAACACTGAAGCTTTCTTT; CDR3aa: CASNQRQGNTEAFF; j_gene: TRBJ1-1; abundance: .; v_gene: TRBV6-5; d_gene: .
CDR3nt: TGTGCCAGCAGTCCCGGGACAAGCAATCAGCCCCAGCATTTT; CDR3aa: CASSPGTSNQPQHF; j_gene: TRBJ1-5; abundance: .; v_gene: TRBV16; d_gene: .
CDR3nt: TGTGCCAGCAGCAAGGGACTAGCGGGAGGCACAGATACGCAGTATTTT; CDR3aa: CASSKGLAGGTDTQYF; j_gene: TRBJ2-3; abundance: .; v_gene: TRBV7-9; d_gene: TRBD2
CDR3nt: TGTGCCAGCAGACCCCCGGGACAGGGGATCACCGGGGAGCTGTTTTTT; CDR3aa: CASRPPGQGITGELFF; j_gene: TRBJ2-2; abundance: .; v_gene: TRBV7-9; d_gene: TRBD1
CDR3nt: TGTGCCAGCACCCAACGGGGGGACAGGACCTACAATGAGCAGTTCTTC; CDR3aa: CASTQRGDRTYNEQFF; j_gene: TRBJ2-1; abundance: .; v_gene: TRBV27; d_gene: .
CDR3nt: TGTGCCAGCAGCCCCACTCCGAGGGCTAGCGGGAGCTCAGATACGCAGTATTTT; CDR3aa: CASSPTPRASGSSDTQYF; j_gene: TRBJ2-3; abundance: .; v_gene: TRBV7-7; d_gene: TRBD2
CDR3nt: TGTGCCAGCAGCCCCGACAGGGGTTCACCCCTCCACTTT; CDR3aa: CASSPDRGSPLHF; j_gene: TRBJ1-6; abundance: .; v_gene: TRBV7-9; d_gene: TRBD1
CDR3nt: TGCGCCAGCAGCACATCGGCCGGGGGGGCAAATGAGCAGTTCTTC; CDR3aa: CASSTSAGGANEQFF; j_gene: TRBJ2-1; abundance: few; v_gene: TRBV5-1; d_gene: TRBD2
CDR3nt: TGTGCCAGTAAACAAAGTGGGAGGGCCAGTGAGCAGTTCTTC; CDR3aa: CASKQSGRASEQFF; j_gene: TRBJ2-1; abundance: few; v_gene: TRBV19; d_gene: TRBD2
CDR3nt: TGTGCTGGTGGGGTTGCAGGGATTTTAGGGACCCAGTACTTC; CDR3aa: CAGGVAGILGTQYF; j_gene: TRBJ2-5; abundance: .; v_gene: TRBV7-2; d_gene: .
CDR3nt: TGTGCCAGCAGCAGGGAGGGACTAGCGCGGGATGAGCAGTTCTTC; CDR3aa: CASSREGLARDEQFF; j_gene: TRBJ2-1; abundance: .; v_gene: TRBV11-3; d_gene: TRBD2
CDR3nt: TGTGCCAGCAGCTTAGTAGGTAGCGGGAGGGGGAATGAGCAGTTCTTC; CDR3aa: CASSLVGSGRGNEQFF; j_gene: TRBJ2-1; abundance: few; v_gene: TRBV7-8; d_gene: TRBD2
CDR3nt: TGTGCCAGCAGCTTAGGGGCGGGAGTGACAGATACGCAGTATTTT; CDR3aa: CASSLGAGVTDTQYF; j_gene: TRBJ2-3; abundance: .; v_gene: TRBV7-8; d_gene: TRBD2
CDR3nt: TGTGCCAGCAGTCCCGAAGCGGGAGGCCGCTACGAGCAGTACTTC; CDR3aa: CASSPEAGGRYEQYF; j_gene: TRBJ2-7; abundance: .; v_gene: TRBV5-4; d_gene: TRBD2
CDR3nt: TGTGCCAGCTCACCTCCGGGACTAGCGGTCTTGGACGAGCAGTACTTC; CDR3aa: CASSPPGLAVLDEQYF; j_gene: TRBJ2-7; abundance: few; v_gene: TRBV18; d_gene: TRBD2
CDR3nt: TGTGCCAAGGGGGGGGACCTCTCGAACACCGGGGAGCTGTTTTTT; CDR3aa: CAKGGDLSNTGELFF; j_gene: TRBJ2-2; abundance: few; v_gene: TRBV7-2; d_gene: .